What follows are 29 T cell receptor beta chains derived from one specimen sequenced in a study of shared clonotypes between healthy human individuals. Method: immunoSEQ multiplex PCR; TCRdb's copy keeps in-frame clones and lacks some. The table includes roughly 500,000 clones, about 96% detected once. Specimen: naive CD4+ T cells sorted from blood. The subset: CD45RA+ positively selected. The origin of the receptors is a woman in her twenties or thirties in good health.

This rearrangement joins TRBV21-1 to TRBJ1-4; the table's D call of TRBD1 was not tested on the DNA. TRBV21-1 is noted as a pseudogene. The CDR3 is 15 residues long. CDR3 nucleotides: TGTGCCAGCAGCCCTCCTCCGCCAGGGCGCGAAAAACTGTTTTTT. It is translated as CASSPPPPGREKLFF.

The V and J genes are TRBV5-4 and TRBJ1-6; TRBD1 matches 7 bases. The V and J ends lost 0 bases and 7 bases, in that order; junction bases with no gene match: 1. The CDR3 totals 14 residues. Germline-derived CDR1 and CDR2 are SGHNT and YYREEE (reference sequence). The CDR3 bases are TGTGCCAGCAGCTTGGACAGGGGCAATTCACCCCTCCACTTT. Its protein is CASSLDRGNSPLHF.

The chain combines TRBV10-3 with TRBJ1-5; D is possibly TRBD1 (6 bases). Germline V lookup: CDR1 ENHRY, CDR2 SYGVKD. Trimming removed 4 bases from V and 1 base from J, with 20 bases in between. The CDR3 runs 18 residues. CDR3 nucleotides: TGTGCCATCAGTGTCAGCCCCCTGAGCACAGGGAGCAATCAGCCCCAGCATTTT. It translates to CAISVSPLSTGSNQPQHF.

The CDR3 DNA sequence: TGCAGCGTTCCCGACCAGGGGCACGGGGAGACCCAGTACTTC. Translation gives CSVPDQGHGETQYF. This chain connects TRBV29-1 to TRBJ2-5; D perhaps matches TRBD1 (6 bases). This CDR3 comprises 14 residues. V lost 5 bases and J lost 5, with 18 bases in between. Germline V CDR1 and CDR2: SQVTM, ANQGSEA.

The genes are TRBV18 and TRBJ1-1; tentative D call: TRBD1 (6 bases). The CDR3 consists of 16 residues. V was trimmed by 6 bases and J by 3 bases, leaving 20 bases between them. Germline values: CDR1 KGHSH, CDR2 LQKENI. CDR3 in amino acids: CASSVDSFRRDTEAFF. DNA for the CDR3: TGTGCCAGCTCCGTGGACAGTTTTAGGCGTGACACTGAAGCTTTCTTT.

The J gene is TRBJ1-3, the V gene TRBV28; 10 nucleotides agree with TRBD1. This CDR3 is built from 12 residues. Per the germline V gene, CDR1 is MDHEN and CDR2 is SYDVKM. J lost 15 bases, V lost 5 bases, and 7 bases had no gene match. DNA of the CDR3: TGTGCCAGCAGTGCCGGACAGGGGGTTTCATATTTT. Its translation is CASSAGQGVSYF.

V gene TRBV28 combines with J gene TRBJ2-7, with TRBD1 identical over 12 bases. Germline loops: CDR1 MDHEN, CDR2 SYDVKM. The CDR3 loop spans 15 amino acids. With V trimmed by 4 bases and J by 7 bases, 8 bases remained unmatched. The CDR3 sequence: CASSWPGTGGWEQYF. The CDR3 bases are TGTGCCAGCAGTTGGCCCGGGACAGGGGGCTGGGAGCAGTACTTC.

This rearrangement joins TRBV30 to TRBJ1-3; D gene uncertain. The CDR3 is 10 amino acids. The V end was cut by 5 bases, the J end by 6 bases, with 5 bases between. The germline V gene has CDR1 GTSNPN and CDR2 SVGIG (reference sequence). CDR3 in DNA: TGTGCCTGGGGGGTAAACACCATATATTTT. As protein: CAWGVNTIYF.

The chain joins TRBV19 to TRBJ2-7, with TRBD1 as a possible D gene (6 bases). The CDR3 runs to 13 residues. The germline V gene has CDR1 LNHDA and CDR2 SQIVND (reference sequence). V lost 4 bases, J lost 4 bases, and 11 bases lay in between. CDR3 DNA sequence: TGTGCCAGTAGTAAAGGACAGATATACGAGCAGTACTTC. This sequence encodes CASSKGQIYEQYF. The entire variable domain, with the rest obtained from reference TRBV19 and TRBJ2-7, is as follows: DGGITQSPKYLFRKEGQNVTLSCEQNLNHDAMYWYRQDPGQGLRLIYYSQIVNDFQKGDIAEGYSVSREKKESFPLTVTSAQKNPTAFYLCASSKGQIYEQYFGPGTRLTVT.

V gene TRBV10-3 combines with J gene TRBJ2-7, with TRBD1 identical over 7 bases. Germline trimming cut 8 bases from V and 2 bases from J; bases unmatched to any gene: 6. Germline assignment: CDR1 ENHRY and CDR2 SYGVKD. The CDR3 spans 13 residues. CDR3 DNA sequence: TGTGCCATCGGCCCACAGGGGACCTACGAGCAGTACTTC. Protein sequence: CAIGPQGTYEQYF.

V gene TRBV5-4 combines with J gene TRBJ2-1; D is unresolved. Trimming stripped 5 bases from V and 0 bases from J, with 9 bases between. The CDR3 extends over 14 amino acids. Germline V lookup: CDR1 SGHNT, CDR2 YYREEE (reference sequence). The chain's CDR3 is CASSPESSYNEQFF. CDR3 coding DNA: TGTGCCAGCAGTCCGGAGAGCTCCTACAATGAGCAGTTCTTC.

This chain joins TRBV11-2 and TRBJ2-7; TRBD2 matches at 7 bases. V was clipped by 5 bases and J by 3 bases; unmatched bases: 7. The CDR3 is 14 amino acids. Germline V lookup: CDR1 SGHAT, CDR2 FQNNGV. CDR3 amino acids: CASSSRDYLYEQYF. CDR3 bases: TGTGCCAGCAGCAGCCGGGACTACCTCTACGAGCAGTACTTC.

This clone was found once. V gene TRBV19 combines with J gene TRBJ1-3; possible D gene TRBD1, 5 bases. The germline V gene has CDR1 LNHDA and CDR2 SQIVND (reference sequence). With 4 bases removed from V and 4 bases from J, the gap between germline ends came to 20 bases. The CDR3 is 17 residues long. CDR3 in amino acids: CASSTGKGLPRGNTIYF. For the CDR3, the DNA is TGTGCCAGTAGTACCGGCAAGGGACTGCCAAGAGGAAACACCATATATTTT.

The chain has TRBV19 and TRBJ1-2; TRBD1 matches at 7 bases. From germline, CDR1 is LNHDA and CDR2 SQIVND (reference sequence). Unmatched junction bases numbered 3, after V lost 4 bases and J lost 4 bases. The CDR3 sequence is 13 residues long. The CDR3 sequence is CASSTTGLYGYTF. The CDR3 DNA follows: TGTGCCAGTAGTACGACAGGGCTCTATGGCTACACCTTC.

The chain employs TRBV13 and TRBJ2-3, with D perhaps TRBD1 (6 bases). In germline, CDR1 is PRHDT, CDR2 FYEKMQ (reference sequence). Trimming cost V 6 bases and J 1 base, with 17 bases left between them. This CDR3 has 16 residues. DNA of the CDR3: TGTGCCAGCAGGAAATGGTTTGGGGGCGGCACAGATACGCAGTATTTT. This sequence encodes CASRKWFGGGTDTQYF.

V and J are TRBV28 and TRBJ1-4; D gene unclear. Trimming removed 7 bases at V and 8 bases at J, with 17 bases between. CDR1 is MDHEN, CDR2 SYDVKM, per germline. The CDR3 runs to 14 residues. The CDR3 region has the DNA TGTGCCAGCACCTGGATCACCTCGGGGGAAAAACTGTTTTTT. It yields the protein CASTWITSGEKLFF.

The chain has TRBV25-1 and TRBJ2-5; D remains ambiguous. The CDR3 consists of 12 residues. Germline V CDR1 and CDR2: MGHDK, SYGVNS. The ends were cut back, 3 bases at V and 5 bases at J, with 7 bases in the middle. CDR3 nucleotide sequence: TGTGCCAGCAGTGAGATAGGGGAGACCCAGTACTTC. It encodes CASSEIGETQYF.

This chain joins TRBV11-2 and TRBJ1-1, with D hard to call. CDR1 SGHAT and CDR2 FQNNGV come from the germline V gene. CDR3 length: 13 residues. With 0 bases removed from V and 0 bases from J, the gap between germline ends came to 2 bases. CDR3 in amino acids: CASSLEVNTEAFF. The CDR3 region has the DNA TGTGCCAGCAGCTTAGAAGTGAACACTGAAGCTTTCTTT.

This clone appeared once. The CDR3 loop is CASSWGLAYTDTQYF. The CDR3 DNA follows: TGTGCCAGCAGCTGGGGACTAGCGTACACAGATACGCAGTATTTT. The chain joins TRBV7-2 to TRBJ2-3, with 10 positions matching TRBD2. The CDR3 is made up of 15 amino acids. J was trimmed by 2 bases and V by 4 bases; bases with no gene match: 3. CDR1 is SGHTA, CDR2 FQGNSA, per germline.

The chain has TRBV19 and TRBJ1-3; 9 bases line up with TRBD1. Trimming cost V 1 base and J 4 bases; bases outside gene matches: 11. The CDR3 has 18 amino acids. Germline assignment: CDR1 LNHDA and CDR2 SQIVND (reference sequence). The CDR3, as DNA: TGTGCCAGTAGTATAGTGGGACAGGGCCTTTTAGGGGGAAACACCATATATTTT. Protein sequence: CASSIVGQGLLGGNTIYF.

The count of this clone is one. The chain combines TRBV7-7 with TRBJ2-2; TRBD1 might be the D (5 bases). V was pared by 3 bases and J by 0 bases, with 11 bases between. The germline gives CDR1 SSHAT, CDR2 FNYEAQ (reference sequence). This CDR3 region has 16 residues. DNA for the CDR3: TGTGCCAGCAGCTTGGTGGCAGGGACGAACACCGGGGAGCTGTTTTTT. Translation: CASSLVAGTNTGELFF.

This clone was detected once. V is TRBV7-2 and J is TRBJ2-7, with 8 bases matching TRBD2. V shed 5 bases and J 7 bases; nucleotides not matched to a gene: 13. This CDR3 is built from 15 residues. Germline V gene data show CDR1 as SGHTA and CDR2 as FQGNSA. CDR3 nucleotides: TGTGCCAGCAGCACTCGACCGGGACTAGGAGGGGAGCAGTACTTC. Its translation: CASSTRPGLGGEQYF.

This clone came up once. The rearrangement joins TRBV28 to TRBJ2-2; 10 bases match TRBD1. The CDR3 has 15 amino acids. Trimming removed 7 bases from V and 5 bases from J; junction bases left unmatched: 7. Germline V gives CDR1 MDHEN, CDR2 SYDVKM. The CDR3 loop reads CASKPGQGFTGELFF. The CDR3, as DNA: TGTGCCAGCAAACCGGGACAGGGGTTTACCGGGGAGCTGTTTTTT. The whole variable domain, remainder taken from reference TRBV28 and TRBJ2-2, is DVKVTQSSRYLVKRTGEKVFLECVQDMDHENMFWYRQDPGLGLRLIYFSYDVKMKEKGDIPEGYSVSREKKERFSLILESASTNQTSMYLCASKPGQGFTGELFFGEGSRLTVL.

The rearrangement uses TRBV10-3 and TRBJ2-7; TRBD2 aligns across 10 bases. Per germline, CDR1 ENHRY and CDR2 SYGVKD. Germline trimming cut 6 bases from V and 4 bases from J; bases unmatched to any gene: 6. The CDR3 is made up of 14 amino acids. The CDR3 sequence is CAISETSGLYEQYF. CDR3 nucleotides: TGTGCCATCAGCGAGACTAGCGGGTTATACGAGCAGTACTTC.

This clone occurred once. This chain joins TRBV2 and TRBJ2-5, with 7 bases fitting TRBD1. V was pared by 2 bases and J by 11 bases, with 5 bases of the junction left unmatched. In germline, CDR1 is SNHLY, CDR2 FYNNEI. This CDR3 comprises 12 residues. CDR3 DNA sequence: TGTGCCAGCAGTGAAAGGGGGCCGTCGCAGTACTTC. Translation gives CASSERGPSQYF. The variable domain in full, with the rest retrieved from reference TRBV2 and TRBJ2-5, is EPEVTQTPSHQVTQMGQEVILRCVPISNHLYFYWYRQILGQKVEFLVSFYNNEISEKSEIFDDQFSVERPDGSNFTLKIRSTKLEDSAMYFCASSERGPSQYFGPGTRLLVL.

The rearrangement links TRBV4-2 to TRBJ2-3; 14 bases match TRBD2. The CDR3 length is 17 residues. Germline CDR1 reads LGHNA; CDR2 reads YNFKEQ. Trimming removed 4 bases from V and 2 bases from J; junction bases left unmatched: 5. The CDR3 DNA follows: TGTGCCAGCAGCCCCGGACTAGCGGGAGGTACCACAGATACGCAGTATTTT. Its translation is CASSPGLAGGTTDTQYF.

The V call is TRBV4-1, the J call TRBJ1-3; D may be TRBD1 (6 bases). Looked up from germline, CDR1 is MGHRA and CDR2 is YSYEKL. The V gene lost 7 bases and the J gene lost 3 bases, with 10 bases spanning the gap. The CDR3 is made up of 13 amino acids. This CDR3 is CASKGHNGNTIYF. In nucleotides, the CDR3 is TGCGCCAGCAAGGGACACAATGGAAACACCATATATTTT.

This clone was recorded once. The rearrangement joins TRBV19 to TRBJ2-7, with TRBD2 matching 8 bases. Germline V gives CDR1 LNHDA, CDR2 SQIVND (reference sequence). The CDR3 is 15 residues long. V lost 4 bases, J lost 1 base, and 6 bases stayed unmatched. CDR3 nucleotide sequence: TGTGCCAGTAGTAACAAGCGGGAGTCTTCCTACGAGCAGTACTTC. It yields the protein CASSNKRESSYEQYF.

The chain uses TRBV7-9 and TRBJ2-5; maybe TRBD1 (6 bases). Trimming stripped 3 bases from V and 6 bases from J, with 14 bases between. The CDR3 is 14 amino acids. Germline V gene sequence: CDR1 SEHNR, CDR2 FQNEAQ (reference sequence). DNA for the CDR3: TGTGCCAGCAGCTTGACACAGGGAATGCAGACCCAGTACTTC. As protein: CASSLTQGMQTQYF.